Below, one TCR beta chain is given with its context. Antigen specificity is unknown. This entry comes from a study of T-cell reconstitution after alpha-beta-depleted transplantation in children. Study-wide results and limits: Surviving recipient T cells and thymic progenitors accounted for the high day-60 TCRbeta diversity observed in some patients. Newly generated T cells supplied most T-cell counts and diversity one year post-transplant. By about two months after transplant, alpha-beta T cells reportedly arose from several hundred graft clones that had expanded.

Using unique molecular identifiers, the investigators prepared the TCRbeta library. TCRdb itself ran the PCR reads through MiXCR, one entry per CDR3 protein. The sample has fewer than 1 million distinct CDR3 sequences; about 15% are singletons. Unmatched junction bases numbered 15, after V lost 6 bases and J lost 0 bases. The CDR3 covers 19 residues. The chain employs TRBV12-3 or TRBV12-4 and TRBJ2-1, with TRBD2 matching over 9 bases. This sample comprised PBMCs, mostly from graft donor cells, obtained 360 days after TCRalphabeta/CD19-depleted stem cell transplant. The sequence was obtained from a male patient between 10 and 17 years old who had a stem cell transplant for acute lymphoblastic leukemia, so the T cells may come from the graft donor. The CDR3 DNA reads TGTGCCAGCAGCCGACCCCAGTTAGCGGGAGAGGGCTCCTACAATGAGCAGTTCTTC. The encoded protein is CASSRPQLAGEGSYNEQFF.